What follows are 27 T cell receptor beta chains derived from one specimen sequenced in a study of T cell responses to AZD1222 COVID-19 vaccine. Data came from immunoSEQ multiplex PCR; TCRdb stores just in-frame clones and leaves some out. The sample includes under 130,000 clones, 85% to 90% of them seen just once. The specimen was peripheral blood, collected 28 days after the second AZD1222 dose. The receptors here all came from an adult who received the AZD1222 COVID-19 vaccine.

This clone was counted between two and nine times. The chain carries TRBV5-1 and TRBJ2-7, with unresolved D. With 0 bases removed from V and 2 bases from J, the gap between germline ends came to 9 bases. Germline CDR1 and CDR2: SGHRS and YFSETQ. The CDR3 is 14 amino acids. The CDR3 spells CASSLAVLTYEQYF. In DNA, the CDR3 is TGCGCCAGCAGCTTGGCCGTCCTTACCTACGAGCAGTACTTC.

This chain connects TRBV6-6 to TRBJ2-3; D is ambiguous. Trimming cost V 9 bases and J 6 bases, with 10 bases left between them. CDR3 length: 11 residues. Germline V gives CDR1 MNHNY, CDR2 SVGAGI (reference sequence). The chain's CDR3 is CASGPPDTQYF. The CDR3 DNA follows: TGTGCCAGTGGACCTCCGGATACGCAGTATTTT.

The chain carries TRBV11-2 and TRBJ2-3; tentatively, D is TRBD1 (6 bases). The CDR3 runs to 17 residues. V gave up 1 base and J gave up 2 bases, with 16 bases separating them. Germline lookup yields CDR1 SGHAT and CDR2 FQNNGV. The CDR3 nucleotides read TGTGCCAGCAGCTTAGCGGGCTTGGGGGCTAACACAGATACGCAGTATTTT. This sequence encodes CASSLAGLGANTDTQYF.

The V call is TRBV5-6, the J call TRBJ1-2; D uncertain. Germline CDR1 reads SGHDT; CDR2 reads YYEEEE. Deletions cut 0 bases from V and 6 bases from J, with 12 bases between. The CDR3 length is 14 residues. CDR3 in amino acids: CASSLGRGFHGYTF. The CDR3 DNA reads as TGTGCCAGCAGCTTGGGGCGAGGGTTCCATGGCTACACCTTC. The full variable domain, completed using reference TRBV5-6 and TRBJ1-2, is DAGVTQSPTHLIKTRGQQVTLRCSPKSGHDTVSWYQQALGQGPQFIFQYYEEEERQRGNFPDRFSGHQFPNYSSELNVNALLLGDSALYLCASSLGRGFHGYTFGSGTRLTVV.

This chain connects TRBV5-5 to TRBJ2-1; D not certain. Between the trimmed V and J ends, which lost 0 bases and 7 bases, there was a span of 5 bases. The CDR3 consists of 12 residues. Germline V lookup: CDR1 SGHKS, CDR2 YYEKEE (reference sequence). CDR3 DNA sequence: TGTGCCAGCAGCTTGGCGACGAATGAGCAGTTCTTC. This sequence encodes CASSLATNEQFF.

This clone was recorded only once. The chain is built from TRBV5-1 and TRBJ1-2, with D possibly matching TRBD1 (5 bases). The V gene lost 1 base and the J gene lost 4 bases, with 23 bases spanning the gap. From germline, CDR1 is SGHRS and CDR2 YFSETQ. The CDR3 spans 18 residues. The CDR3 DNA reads TGCGCCAGCAGCTTGTTCCCCCCCCAGGGTGGAGTGGGCTATGGCTACACCTTC. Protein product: CASSLFPPQGGVGYGYTF.

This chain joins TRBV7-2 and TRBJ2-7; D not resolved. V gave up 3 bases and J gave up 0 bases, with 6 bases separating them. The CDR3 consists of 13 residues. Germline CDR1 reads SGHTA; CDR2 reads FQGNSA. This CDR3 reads CASSFSPSYEQYF. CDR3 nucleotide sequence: TGTGCCAGCAGCTTTTCCCCCTCCTACGAGCAGTACTTC.

CDR3 in amino acids: CASSEPRGSGNTIYF. For the CDR3, the DNA is TGTGCCAGCAGTGAACCAAGGGGTTCTGGAAACACCATATATTTT. The chain has TRBV6-1 and TRBJ1-3, with D tentatively TRBD1 (5 bases). The CDR3 is 15 amino acids. The germline gives CDR1 MNHNS, CDR2 SASEGT. V lost 2 bases and J 1 base, leaving 9 bases between the germline ends.

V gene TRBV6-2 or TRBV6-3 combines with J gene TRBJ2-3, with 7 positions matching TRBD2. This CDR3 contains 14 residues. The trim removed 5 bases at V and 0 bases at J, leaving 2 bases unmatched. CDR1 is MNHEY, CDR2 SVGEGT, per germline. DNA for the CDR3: TGTGCCAGCAGTAATAGCGGGAGCACAGATACGCAGTATTTT. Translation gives CASSNSGSTDTQYF.

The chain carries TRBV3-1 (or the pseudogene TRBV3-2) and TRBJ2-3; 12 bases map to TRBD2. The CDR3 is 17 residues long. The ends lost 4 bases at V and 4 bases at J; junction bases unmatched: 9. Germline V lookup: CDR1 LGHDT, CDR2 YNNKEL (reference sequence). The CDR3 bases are TGTGCCAGCAGCCCAAGACTAGCGGGAGTTCTTTCAGATACGCAGTATTTT. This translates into CASSPRLAGVLSDTQYF.

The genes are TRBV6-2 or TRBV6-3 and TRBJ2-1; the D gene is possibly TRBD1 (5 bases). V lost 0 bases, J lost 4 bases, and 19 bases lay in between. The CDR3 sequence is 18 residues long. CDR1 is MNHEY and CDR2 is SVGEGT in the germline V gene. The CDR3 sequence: CASSYSPWVHKGYNEQFF. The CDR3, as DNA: TGTGCCAGCAGTTACTCCCCCTGGGTTCATAAGGGGTACAATGAGCAGTTCTTC.

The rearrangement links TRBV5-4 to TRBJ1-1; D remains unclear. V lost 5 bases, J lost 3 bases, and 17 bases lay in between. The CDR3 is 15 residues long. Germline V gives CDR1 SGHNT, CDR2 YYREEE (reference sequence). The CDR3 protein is CASSQRAIGDTEAFF. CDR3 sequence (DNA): TGTGCCAGCAGTCAGCGGGCCATTGGGGACACTGAAGCTTTCTTT.

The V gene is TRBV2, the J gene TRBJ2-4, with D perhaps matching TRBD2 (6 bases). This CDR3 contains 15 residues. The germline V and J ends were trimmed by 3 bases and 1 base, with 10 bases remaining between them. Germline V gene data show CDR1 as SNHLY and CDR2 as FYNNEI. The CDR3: CASSEEGAAKNIQYF. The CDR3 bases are TGTGCCAGCAGTGAGGAGGGCGCGGCCAAAAACATTCAGTACTTC.

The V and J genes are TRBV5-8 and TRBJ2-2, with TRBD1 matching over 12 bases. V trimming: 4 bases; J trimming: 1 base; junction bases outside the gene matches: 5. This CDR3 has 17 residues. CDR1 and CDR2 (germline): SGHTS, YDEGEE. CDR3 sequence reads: CASSTRDRGQNTGELFF. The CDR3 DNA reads TGTGCCAGCAGCACCCGGGACAGGGGGCAGAACACCGGGGAGCTGTTTTTT. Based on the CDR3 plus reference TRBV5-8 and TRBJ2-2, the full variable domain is EAGVTQSPTHLIKTRGQQATLRCSPISGHTSVYWYQQALGLGLQFLLWYDEGEERNRGNFPPRFSGRQFPNYSSELNVNALELEDSALYLCASSTRDRGQNTGELFFGEGSRLTVL.

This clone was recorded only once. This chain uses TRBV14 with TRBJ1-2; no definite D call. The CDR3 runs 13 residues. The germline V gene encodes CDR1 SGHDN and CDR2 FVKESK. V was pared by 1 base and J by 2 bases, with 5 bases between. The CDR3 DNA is TGTGCCAGCAGCCAAGGAGTAAACTATGGCTACACCTTC. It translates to CASSQGVNYGYTF.

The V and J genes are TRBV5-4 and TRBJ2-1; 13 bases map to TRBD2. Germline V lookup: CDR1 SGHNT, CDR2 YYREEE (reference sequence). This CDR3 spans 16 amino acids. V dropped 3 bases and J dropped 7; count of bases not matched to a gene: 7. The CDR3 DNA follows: TGTGCCAGCAGCTCCGGACTAGCGGGAGCATCAAATGAGCAGTTCTTC. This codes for CASSSGLAGASNEQFF.

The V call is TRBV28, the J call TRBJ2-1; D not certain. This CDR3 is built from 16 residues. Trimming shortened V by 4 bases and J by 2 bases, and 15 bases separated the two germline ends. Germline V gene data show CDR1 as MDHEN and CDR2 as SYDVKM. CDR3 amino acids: CASSSGPLTTYNEQFF. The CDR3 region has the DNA TGTGCCAGCAGTTCTGGGCCACTTACTACCTACAATGAGCAGTTCTTC.

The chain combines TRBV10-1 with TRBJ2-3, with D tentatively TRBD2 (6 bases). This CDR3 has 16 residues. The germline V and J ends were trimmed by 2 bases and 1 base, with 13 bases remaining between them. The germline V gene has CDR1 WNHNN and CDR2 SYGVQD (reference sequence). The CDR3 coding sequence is TGCGCCAGCAGTGAGCCGGGACCGGGGGGCACAGATACGCAGTATTTT. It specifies CASSEPGPGGTDTQYF.

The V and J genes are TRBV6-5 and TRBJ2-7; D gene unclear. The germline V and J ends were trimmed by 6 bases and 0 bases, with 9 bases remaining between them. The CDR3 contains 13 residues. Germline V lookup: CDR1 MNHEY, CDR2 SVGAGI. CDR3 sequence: CASRRLSSYEQYF. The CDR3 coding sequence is TGTGCCAGCAGGAGATTGAGCTCCTACGAGCAGTACTTC.

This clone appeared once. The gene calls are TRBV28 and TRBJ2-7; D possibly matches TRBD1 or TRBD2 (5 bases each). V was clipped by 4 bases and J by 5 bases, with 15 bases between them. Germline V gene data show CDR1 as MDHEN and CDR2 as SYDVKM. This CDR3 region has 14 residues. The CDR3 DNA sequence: TGTGCCAGCAGTTCCTTAGGGACCACCGACGAGCAGTACTTC. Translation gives CASSSLGTTDEQYF.

The chain's CDR3 is CASSLSLVIAGEDTQYF. CDR3 DNA: TGTGCCAGCAGTTTATCCCTCGTGATAGCGGGAGAAGATACGCAGTATTTT. The chain is built from TRBV28 and TRBJ2-3; 9 nucleotides line up with TRBD2. CDR3 length: 17 amino acids. The trim removed 1 base at V and 5 bases at J, leaving 10 bases unmatched. Germline assignment: CDR1 MDHEN and CDR2 SYDVKM.

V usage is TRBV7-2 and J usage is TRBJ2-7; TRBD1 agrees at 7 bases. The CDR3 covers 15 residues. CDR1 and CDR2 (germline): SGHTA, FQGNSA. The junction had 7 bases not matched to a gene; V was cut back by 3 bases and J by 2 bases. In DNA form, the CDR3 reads TGTGCCAGCAGCTTGATCCGGACAGGAACCTACGAGCAGTACTTC. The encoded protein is CASSLIRTGTYEQYF.

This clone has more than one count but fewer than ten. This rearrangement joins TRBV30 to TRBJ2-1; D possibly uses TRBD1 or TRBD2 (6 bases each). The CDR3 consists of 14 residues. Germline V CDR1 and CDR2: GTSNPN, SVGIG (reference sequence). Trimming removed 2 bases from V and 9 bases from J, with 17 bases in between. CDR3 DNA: TGTGCCTGGAGTTCCTCCGCCGAGGGGGGTGAGCAGTTCTTC. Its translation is CAWSSSAEGGEQFF.

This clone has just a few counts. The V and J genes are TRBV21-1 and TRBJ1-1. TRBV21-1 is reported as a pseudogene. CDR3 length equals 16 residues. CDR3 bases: TGTGCCAGCAGCAAAAGTAGGTCGGACTCGAACACTGAAGCTTTCTTT. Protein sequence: CASSKSRSDSNTEAFF.

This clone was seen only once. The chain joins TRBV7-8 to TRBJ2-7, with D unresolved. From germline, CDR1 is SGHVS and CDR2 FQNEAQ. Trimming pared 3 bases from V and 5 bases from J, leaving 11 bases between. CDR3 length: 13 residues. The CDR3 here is CASSFLTRDEQYF. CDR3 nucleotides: TGTGCCAGCAGCTTCCTGACTCGGGACGAGCAGTACTTC.

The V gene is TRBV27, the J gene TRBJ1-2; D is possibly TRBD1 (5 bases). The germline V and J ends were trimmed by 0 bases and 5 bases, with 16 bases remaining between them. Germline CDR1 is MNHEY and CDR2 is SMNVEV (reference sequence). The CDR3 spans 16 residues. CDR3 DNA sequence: TGTGCCAGCAGTTTATCGGGCGGGACCAGGGTGTATGGCTACACCTTC. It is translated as CASSLSGGTRVYGYTF.

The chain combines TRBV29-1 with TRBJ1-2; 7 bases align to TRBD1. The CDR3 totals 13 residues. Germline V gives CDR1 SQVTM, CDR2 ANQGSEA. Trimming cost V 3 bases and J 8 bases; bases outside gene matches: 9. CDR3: CSVDPRDSEGYTF. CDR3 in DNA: TGCAGCGTTGACCCCCGGGACAGCGAGGGCTACACCTTC.